One and the same sample provided the 25 T cell receptor beta chains below, sequenced in a study of blood T cell repertoires in COVID-19. Sequenced by immunoSEQ multiplex PCR; TCRdb stores in-frame clones only, minus some. The table lists tens of thousands of clones, around 90% of them singletons. Sequencing input: peripheral blood. These receptors all come from a woman over 75 with active or convalescent COVID-19.

This chain uses TRBV7-2 with TRBJ2-3; D gene ambiguous. Between the trimmed V and J ends, which lost 6 bases and 1 base, there was a span of 8 bases. Germline-derived CDR1 and CDR2 are SGHTA and FQGNSA. This CDR3 contains 13 residues. CDR3 coding DNA: TGTGCCAGCAGTTCTCAGGGCACAGATACGCAGTATTTT. Its protein product is CASSSQGTDTQYF.

The rearrangement links TRBV28 to TRBJ2-3; 13 bases match TRBD2. Germline CDR1 is MDHEN and CDR2 is SYDVKM. V was clipped by 5 bases and J by 8 bases; unmatched bases: 16. The CDR3 runs 18 residues. The CDR3 DNA follows: TGTGCCAGCAGTCCCGGGACTAGCGGGGTCCGTACGGCGGGTACGCAGTATTTT. Residues: CASSPGTSGVRTAGTQYF.

In its sample, this clone was seen once. V gene TRBV7-2 combines with J gene TRBJ1-5; possible D gene TRBD1, 5 bases. The CDR3 length is 14 residues. Looked up from germline, CDR1 is SGHTA and CDR2 is FQGNSA. Deletions cut 1 base from V and 11 bases from J, with 15 bases between. As DNA, the CDR3 is TGTGCCAGCAGCTTAGGCAACACGGGGGTTGCCCAGCATTTT. Its translation: CASSLGNTGVAQHF.

The V and J genes are TRBV5-4 and TRBJ2-3, with 13 bases aligning to TRBD2. The germline V gene has CDR1 SGHNT and CDR2 YYREEE (reference sequence). The CDR3 consists of 17 residues. The J segment lost 2 bases and the V segment lost 3 bases, leaving 6 bases of the junction unmatched. The CDR3 nucleotides read TGTGCCAGCAGCTCGACTAGCGGGGGGTTTCCCACAGATACGCAGTATTTT. This translates into CASSSTSGGFPTDTQYF. The full variable domain, completed using reference TRBV5-4 and TRBJ2-3, is ETGVTQSPTHLIKTRGQQVTLRCSSQSGHNTVSWYQQALGQGPQFIFQYYREEENGRGNFPPRFSGLQFPNYSSELNVNALELDDSALYLCASSSTSGGFPTDTQYFGPGTRLTVL.

This chain joins TRBV6-5 and TRBJ1-2; D ambiguous. The germline V gene has CDR1 MNHEY and CDR2 SVGAGI. The V end lost 4 bases, the J end lost 8 bases, and 17 bases lay between the germline ends. The CDR3 covers 14 residues. In DNA, the CDR3 is TGTGCCAGCAGTTCCGGCCATCAAACGGGGGGCTACACCTTC. It encodes CASSSGHQTGGYTF.

DNA of the CDR3: TGTGCCAGTAGTATAACCGGGGAGCGAGCAGGAAACACCATATATTTT. This encodes CASSITGERAGNTIYF. The rearrangement uses TRBV19 and TRBJ1-3; D is ambiguous. The CDR3 is 16 amino acids. Per the germline V gene, CDR1 is LNHDA and CDR2 is SQIVND (reference sequence). Trimming shortened V by 2 bases and J by 4 bases, and 15 bases separated the two germline ends.

V gene TRBV29-1 combines with J gene TRBJ2-3; possible D gene TRBD2, 6 bases. The CDR3 covers 17 residues. From germline, CDR1 is SQVTM and CDR2 ANQGSEA. With 1 base removed from V and 0 bases from J, the gap between germline ends came to 17 bases. The CDR3 region has the DNA TGCAGCGTTGAAGGCTTCCAACGGGGGACTAGCACAGATACGCAGTATTTT. It is translated as CSVEGFQRGTSTDTQYF.

V and J are TRBV9 and TRBJ2-2, with TRBD1 matching over 9 bases. The J segment lost 4 bases and the V segment lost 3 bases, leaving 1 base of the junction unmatched. The germline V gene encodes CDR1 SGDLS and CDR2 YYNGEE. This CDR3 has 14 amino acids. The CDR3 bases are TGTGCCAGCAGCGCGGGACAGGGCACCGGGGAGCTGTTTTTT. This gives the protein CASSAGQGTGELFF.

For the CDR3, the DNA is TGTGCCAGCAGCCCGCATATCGGTGAGCAGTTCTTC. This codes for CASSPHIGEQFF. The rearrangement uses TRBV7-3 and TRBJ2-1, with unresolved D. Germline assignment: CDR1 SGHTA and CDR2 FQGTGA. Deletions cut 5 bases from V and 9 bases from J, with 11 bases between. This CDR3 is 12 amino acids long.

This chain uses TRBV7-3 with TRBJ1-5; D unresolved. Trimming pared 0 bases from V and 5 bases from J, leaving 5 bases between. Germline V gene lookup returns CDR1 SGHTA and CDR2 FQGTGA. The CDR3 has 13 residues. The DNA for the CDR3 is TGTGCCAGCAGCTTAACGTTCGATCAGCCCCAGCATTTT. Translation gives CASSLTFDQPQHF.

A few counts support this clone. The chain is built from TRBV11-2 and TRBJ2-2; TRBD2 agrees at 7 bases. This CDR3 is 15 amino acids long. CDR1 is SGHAT and CDR2 is FQNNGV in the germline V gene. V lost 7 bases, J lost 7 bases, and 12 bases stayed unmatched. In DNA, the CDR3 is TGTGCCAGCACCCAAAACAGCGGGAACGGCGGGGAGCTGTTTTTT. Encoded protein: CASTQNSGNGGELFF.

CDR3 DNA sequence: TGTGCCAGCAGCCCCCGTGGTAGCGGGGAGCTGTTTTTT. This encodes CASSPRGSGELFF. The genes are TRBV7-3 and TRBJ2-2; D is ambiguous. Germline CDR1 SGHTA, CDR2 FQGTGA. There are 13 residues in the CDR3. V was pared by 5 bases and J by 7 bases, with 11 bases between.

The chain carries TRBV27 and TRBJ2-3, with 7 positions matching TRBD2. The V gene's germline CDR1 is MNHEY and CDR2 SMNVEV (reference sequence). J gave up 6 bases and V 6 bases, and 9 bases lay outside the gene matches. The CDR3 extends over 14 amino acids. CDR3 in amino acids: CASRWGTSVDTQYF. The CDR3 DNA reads as TGTGCCAGCAGATGGGGAACTAGCGTCGATACGCAGTATTTT.

J is TRBJ1-2 and V is TRBV2, with TRBD1 identical over 7 bases. The CDR3 extends over 15 amino acids. Germline V gene lookup returns CDR1 SNHLY and CDR2 FYNNEI. V trimming: 6 bases; J trimming: 1 base; junction bases outside the gene matches: 8. CDR3 sequence: CASSFSQGSNYGYTF. CDR3 nucleotide sequence: TGTGCCAGCAGCTTTTCACAGGGGAGTAACTATGGCTACACCTTC.

The CDR3 DNA is TGTGCCAGCAGCGTGGGACAGGGGTCAGGAAACACCATATATTTT. Translation gives CASSVGQGSGNTIYF. The V and J genes are TRBV5-6 and TRBJ1-3; 10 bases are shared with TRBD1. CDR1 is SGHDT and CDR2 is YYEEEE in the germline V gene. The CDR3 covers 15 residues. V trimming: 4 bases; J trimming: 4 bases; junction bases outside the gene matches: 5.

This chain joins TRBV18 and TRBJ1-2, with D possibly being TRBD1 (5 bases). Between the trimmed V and J ends, which lost 2 bases and 4 bases, there was a span of 11 bases. There are 14 residues in the CDR3. CDR1 is KGHSH, CDR2 LQKENI, per germline. This chain's CDR3 is CASSPGARSYGYTF. CDR3 DNA: TGTGCCAGCTCACCAGGGGCGAGGAGCTATGGCTACACCTTC.

The chain combines TRBV5-4 with TRBJ2-2, with TRBD1 matching 7 bases. Germline trimming cut 3 bases from V and 0 bases from J; bases unmatched to any gene: 5. CDR1 SGHNT and CDR2 YYREEE come from the germline V gene (reference sequence). The CDR3 loop spans 16 amino acids. The CDR3 sequence is CASSSPGTANTGELFF. The DNA for the CDR3 is TGTGCCAGCAGCTCCCCCGGGACAGCGAACACCGGGGAGCTGTTTTTT.

The chain uses TRBV4-3 and TRBJ2-2, with D possibly being TRBD1 (7 bases). The CDR3 has 17 amino acids. In germline, CDR1 is LGHNA, CDR2 YSLEER. The V end was cut by 0 bases, the J end by 5 bases, with 16 bases between. The DNA of the CDR3 is TGCGCCAGCAGCCAAGATCTTGCCAGGGGGAGGACCGGGGAGCTGTTTTTT. This encodes CASSQDLARGRTGELFF.

The chain combines TRBV19 with TRBJ1-6; the D is unclear. The CDR3 contains 14 residues. Germline CDR1 is LNHDA and CDR2 is SQIVND (reference sequence). V was cut by 0 bases and J by 4 bases, with 4 bases left in between. In nucleotides, the CDR3 is TGTGCCAGTAGTATAGATCGGTATAATTCACCCCTCCACTTT. As protein: CASSIDRYNSPLHF.

The chain has TRBV20-1 and TRBJ1-2, with D unresolved. The CDR3 is 11 residues long. Germline assignment: CDR1 DFQATT and CDR2 SNEGSKA (reference sequence). V was cut by 3 bases and J by 6 bases, with 8 bases left in between. CDR3: CSASRENGYTF. As DNA, the CDR3 is TGCAGTGCTAGCCGGGAAAATGGCTACACCTTC.

The chain uses TRBV6-5 and TRBJ1-2; 8 bases agree with TRBD1. V gave up 0 bases and J gave up 5 bases; unmatched junction bases: 8. Germline loops: CDR1 MNHEY, CDR2 SVGAGI. The CDR3 is made up of 16 amino acids. This CDR3 reads CASSYSRTGWWYGYTF. CDR3 in DNA: TGTGCCAGCAGTTACTCTCGGACAGGGTGGTGGTATGGCTACACCTTC.

This chain uses TRBV27 with TRBJ2-1, with 9 bases identical to TRBD2. V was pared by 2 bases and J by 6 bases, with 8 bases of the junction left unmatched. Germline V lookup: CDR1 MNHEY, CDR2 SMNVEV (reference sequence). The CDR3 runs to 16 residues. For the CDR3, the DNA is TGTGCCAGCAGTTTAGGGGGTGGCGGGAGGGTCAATGAGCAGTTCTTC. Translation: CASSLGGGGRVNEQFF.

The chain links TRBV10-3 to TRBJ1-1; unclear D gene. V lost 3 bases to trimming and J lost 5 bases, with 4 bases between them. This CDR3 has 11 amino acids. Per germline, CDR1 ENHRY and CDR2 SYGVKD. The CDR3 loop reads CAISDVTEAFF. In DNA, the CDR3 is TGTGCCATCAGTGACGTGACTGAAGCTTTCTTT.

The gene calls are TRBV7-2 and TRBJ2-3; 8 bases agree with TRBD2. Germline CDR1 is SGHTA and CDR2 is FQGNSA. CDR3 length: 16 residues. V was pared by 5 bases and J by 5 bases, with 12 bases of the junction left unmatched. CDR3 amino acids: CASSGQGGGLRDTQYF. DNA of the CDR3: TGTGCCAGCAGCGGCCAGGGCGGGGGGCTTAGAGATACGCAGTATTTT.

This clone appeared a single time. The chain is built from TRBV5-1 and TRBJ2-7; D unresolved. Trimming stripped 0 bases from V and 1 base from J, with 5 bases between. The germline gives CDR1 SGHRS, CDR2 YFSETQ. The CDR3 is made up of 13 amino acids. CDR3 amino acids: CASSLGQSYEQYF. The CDR3 nucleotides read TGCGCCAGCAGCTTGGGTCAATCCTACGAGCAGTACTTC.